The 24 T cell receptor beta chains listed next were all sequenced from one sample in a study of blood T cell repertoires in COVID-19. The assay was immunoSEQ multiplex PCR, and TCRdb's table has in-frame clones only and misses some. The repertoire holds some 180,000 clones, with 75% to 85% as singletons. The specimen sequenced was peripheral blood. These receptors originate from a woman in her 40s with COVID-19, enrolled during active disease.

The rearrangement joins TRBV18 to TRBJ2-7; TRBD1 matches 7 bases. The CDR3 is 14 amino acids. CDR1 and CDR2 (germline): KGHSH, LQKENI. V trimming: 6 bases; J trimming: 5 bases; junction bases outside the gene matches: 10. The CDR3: CASSRKQGLDEQYF. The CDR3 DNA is TGTGCCAGCTCTCGTAAACAGGGGTTGGACGAGCAGTACTTC.

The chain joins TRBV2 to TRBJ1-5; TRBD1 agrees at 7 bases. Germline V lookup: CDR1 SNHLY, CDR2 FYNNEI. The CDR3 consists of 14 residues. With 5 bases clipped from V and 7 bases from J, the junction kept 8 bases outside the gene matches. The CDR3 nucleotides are TGTGCCAGCAGTATCGGACAGGCCGGGCAGCCCCAGCATTTT. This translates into CASSIGQAGQPQHF.

The CDR3 loop is CASSLKGGRGEAFF. Here the CDR3 DNA reads TGTGCCAGCAGCTTGAAGGGGGGGCGCGGTGAAGCTTTCTTT. J is TRBJ1-1 and V is TRBV5-4; TRBD1 is a possible D gene (6 bases). The CDR3 runs 14 residues. Germline values: CDR1 SGHNT, CDR2 YYREEE (reference sequence). V lost 1 base to trimming and J lost 7 bases, with 14 bases between them.

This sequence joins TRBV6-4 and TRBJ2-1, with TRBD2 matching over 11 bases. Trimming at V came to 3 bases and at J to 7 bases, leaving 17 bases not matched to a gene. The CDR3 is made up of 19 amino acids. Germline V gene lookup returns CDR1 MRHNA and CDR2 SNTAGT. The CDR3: CASSETGQGGGLAANEQFF. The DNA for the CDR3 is TGTGCCAGCAGTGAAACAGGTCAGGGCGGGGGACTAGCGGCTAATGAGCAGTTCTTC.

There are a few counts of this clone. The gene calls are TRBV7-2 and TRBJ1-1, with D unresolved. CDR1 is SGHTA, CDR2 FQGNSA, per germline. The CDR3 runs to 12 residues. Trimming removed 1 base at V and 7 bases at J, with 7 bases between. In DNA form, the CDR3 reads TGTGCCAGCAGCTTAGACTTGAGTGAAGCTTTCTTT. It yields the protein CASSLDLSEAFF. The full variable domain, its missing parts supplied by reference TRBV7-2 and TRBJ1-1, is GAGVSQSPSNKVTEKGKDVELRCDPISGHTALYWYRQSLGQGLEFLIYFQGNSAPDKSGLPSDRFSAERTGGSVSTLTIQRTQQEDSAVYLCASSLDLSEAFFGQGTRLTVV.

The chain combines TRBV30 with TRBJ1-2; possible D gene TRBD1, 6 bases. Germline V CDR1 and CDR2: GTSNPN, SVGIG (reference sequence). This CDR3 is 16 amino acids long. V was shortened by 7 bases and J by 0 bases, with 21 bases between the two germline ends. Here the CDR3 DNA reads TGTGCCTCGCCCCGGAGAGGACAGTTGGCTAACTATGGCTACACCTTC. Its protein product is CASPRRGQLANYGYTF. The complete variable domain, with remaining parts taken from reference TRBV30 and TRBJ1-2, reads SQTIHQWPATLVQPVGSPLSLECTVEGTSNPNLYWYRQAAGRGLQLLFYSVGIGQISSEVPQNLSASRPQDRQFILSSKKLLLSDSGFYLCASPRRGQLANYGYTFGSGTRLTVV.

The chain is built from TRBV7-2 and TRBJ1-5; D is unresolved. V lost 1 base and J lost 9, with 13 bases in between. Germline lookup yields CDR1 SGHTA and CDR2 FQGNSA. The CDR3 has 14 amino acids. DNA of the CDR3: TGTGCCAGCAGCTTAGGGGTATTGCCGGGGCCCCAGCATTTT. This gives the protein CASSLGVLPGPQHF.

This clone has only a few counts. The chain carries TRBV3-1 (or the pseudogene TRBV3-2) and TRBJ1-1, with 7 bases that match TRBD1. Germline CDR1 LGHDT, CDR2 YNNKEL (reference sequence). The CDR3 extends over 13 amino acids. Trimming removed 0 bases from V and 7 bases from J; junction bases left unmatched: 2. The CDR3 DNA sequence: TGTGCCAGCAGCCAAGAACAGGGGTTTGAAGCTTTCTTT. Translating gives CASSQEQGFEAFF.

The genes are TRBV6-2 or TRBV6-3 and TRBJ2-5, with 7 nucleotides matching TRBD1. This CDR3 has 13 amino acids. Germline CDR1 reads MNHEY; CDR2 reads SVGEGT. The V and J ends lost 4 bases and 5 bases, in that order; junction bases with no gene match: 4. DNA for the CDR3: TGTGCCAGCAGTTGGGGCAGGGGGGAGACCCAGTACTTC. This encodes CASSWGRGETQYF.

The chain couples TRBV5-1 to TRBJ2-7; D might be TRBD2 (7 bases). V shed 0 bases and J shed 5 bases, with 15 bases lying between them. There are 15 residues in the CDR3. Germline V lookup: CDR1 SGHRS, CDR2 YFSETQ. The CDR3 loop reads CASSLEGGRVDEQYF. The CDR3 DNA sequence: TGCGCCAGCAGCTTGGAAGGGGGGAGGGTCGACGAGCAGTACTTC.

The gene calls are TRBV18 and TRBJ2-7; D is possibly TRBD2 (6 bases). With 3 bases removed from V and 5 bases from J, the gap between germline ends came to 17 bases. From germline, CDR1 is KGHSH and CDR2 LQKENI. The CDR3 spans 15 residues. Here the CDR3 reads CASSPYWDSSNEQYF. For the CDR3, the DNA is TGTGCCAGCTCACCGTATTGGGACTCGTCCAACGAGCAGTACTTC.

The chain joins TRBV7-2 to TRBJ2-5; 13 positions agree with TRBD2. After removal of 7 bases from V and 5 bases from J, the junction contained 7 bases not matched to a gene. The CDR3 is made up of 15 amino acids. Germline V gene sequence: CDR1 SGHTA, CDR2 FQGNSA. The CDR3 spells CASTWTSGGWETQYF. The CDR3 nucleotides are TGTGCCAGCACTTGGACTAGCGGGGGCTGGGAGACCCAGTACTTC.

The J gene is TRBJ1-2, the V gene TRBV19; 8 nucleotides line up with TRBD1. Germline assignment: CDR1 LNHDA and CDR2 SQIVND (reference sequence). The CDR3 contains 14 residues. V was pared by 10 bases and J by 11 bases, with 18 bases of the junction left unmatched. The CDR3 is CATTTIDRGLRYTF. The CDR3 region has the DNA TGTGCCACAACAACTATTGACAGGGGACTTAGGTACACCTTC.

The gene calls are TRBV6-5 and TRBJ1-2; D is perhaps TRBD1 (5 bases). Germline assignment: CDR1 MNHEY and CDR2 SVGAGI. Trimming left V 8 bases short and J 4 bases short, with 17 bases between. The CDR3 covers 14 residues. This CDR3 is CASPIQRGRYGYTF. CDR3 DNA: TGTGCCAGCCCCATCCAGCGGGGCCGCTATGGCTACACCTTC.

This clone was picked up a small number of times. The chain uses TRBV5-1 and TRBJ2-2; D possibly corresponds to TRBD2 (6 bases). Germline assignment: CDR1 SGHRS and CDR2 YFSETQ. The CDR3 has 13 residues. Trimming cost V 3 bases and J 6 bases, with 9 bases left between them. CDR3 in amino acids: CASSSQRAGELFF. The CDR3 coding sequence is TGCGCCAGCAGCTCCCAGCGGGCCGGGGAGCTGTTTTTT.

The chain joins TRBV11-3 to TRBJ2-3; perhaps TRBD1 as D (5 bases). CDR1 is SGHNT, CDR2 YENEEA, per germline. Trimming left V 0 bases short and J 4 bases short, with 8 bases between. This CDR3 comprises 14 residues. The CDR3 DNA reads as TGTGCCAGCAGCTTAGACATAGGGGCAGATACGCAGTATTTT. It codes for CASSLDIGADTQYF. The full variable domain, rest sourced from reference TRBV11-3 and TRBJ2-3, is EAGVVQSPRYKIIEKKQPVAFWCNPISGHNTLYWYLQNLGQGPELLIRYENEEAVDDSQLPKDRFSAERLKGVDSTLKIQPAELGDSAVYLCASSLDIGADTQYFGPGTRLTVL.

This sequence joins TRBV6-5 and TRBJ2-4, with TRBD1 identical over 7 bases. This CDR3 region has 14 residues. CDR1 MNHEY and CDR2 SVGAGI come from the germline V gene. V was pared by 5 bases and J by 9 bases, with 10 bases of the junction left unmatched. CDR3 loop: CASSRQGQVGIQYF. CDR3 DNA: TGTGCCAGCAGTAGACAGGGCCAAGTAGGCATTCAGTACTTC.

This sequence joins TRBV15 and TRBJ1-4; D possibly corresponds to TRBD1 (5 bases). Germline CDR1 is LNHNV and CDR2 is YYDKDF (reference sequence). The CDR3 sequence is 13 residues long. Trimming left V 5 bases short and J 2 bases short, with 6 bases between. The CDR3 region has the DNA TGTGCCACCAGCCGACAGACTAATGAAAAACTGTTTTTT. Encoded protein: CATSRQTNEKLFF. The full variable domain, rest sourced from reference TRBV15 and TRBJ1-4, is DAMVIQNPRYQVTQFGKPVTLSCSQTLNHNVMYWYQQKSSQAPKLLFHYYDKDFNNEADTPDNFQSRRPNTSFCFLDIRSPGLGDTAMYLCATSRQTNEKLFFGSGTQLSVL.

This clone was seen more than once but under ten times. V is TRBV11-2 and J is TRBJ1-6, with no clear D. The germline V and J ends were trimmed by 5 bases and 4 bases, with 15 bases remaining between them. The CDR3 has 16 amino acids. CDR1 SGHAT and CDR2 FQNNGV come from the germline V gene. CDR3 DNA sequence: TGTGCCAGCAGCCCCACCGCTGCACAGTATAATTCACCCCTCCACTTT. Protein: CASSPTAAQYNSPLHF. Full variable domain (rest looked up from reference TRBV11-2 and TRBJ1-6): EAGVAQSPRYKIIEKRQSVAFWCNPISGHATLYWYQQILGQGPKLLIQFQNNGVVDDSQLPKDRFSAERLKGVDSTLKIQPAKLEDSAVYLCASSPTAAQYNSPLHFGNGTRLTVT.

The CDR3 coding sequence is TGTGCCAGCAGGGCAGGGTGGGGCGGGGAGCTGTTTTTT. The encoded protein is CASRAGWGGELFF. The gene calls are TRBV25-1 and TRBJ2-2; tentatively, D is TRBD1 (5 bases). The germline V gene encodes CDR1 MGHDK and CDR2 SYGVNS. CDR3 length: 13 amino acids. The V end lost 6 bases, the J end lost 7 bases, and 12 bases lay between the germline ends.

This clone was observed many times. The CDR3 reads CAWSVTTVNTEAFF. The CDR3 DNA reads as TGTGCCTGGAGTGTGACCACAGTCAACACTGAAGCTTTCTTT. The chain couples TRBV30 to TRBJ1-1; D unclear. This CDR3 comprises 14 residues. The V end was cut by 0 bases, the J end by 2 bases, with 10 bases between. CDR1 is GTSNPN and CDR2 is SVGIG in the germline V gene (reference sequence).

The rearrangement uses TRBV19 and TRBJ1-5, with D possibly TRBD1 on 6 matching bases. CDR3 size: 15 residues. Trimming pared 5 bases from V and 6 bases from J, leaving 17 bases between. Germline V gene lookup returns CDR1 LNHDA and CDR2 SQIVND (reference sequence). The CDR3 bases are TGTGCCAGTAGTCATCGGGGGGCTAAGGGTCAGCCCCAGCATTTT. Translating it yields CASSHRGAKGQPQHF.

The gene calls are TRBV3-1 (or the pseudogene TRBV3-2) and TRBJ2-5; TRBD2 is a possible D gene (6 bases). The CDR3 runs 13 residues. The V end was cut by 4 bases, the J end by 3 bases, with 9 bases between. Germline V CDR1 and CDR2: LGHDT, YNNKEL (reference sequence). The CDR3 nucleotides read TGTGCCAGCAGCCCCTGGGGGGAAGAGACCCAGTACTTC. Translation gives CASSPWGEETQYF.

CDR3 coding DNA: TGTGCCAGCAGCTTAGCGCAGGGTTCCCACGAGCAGTACTTC. Translated: CASSLAQGSHEQYF. The J gene is TRBJ2-7, the V gene TRBV7-7; TRBD1 is a possible D gene (5 bases). This CDR3 contains 14 residues. The germline V gene encodes CDR1 SSHAT and CDR2 FNYEAQ (reference sequence). Trimming shortened V by 0 bases and J by 5 bases, and 11 bases separated the two germline ends.